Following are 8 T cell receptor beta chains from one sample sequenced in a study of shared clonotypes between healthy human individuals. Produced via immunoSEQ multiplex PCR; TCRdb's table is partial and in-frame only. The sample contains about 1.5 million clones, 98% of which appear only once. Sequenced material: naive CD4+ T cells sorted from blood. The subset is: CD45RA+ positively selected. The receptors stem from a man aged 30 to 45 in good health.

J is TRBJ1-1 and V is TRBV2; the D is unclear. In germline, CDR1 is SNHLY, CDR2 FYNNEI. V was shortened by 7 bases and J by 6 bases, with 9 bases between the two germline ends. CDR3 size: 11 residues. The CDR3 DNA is TGTGCCAGCAATGAGTACGCTGAAGCTTTCTTT. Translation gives CASNEYAEAFF.

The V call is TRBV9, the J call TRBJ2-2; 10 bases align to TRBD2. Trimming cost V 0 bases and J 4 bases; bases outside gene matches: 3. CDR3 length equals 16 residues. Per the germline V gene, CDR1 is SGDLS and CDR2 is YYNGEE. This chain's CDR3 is CASSVGGLATTGELFF. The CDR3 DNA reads TGTGCCAGCAGCGTAGGGGGACTAGCGACCACCGGGGAGCTGTTTTTT.

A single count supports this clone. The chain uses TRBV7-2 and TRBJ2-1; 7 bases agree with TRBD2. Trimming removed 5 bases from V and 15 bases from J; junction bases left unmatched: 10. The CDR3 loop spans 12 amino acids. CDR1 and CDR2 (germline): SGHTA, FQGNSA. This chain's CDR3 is CASSPGGIVLFF. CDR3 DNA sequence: TGTGCCAGCAGCCCGGGGGGTATTGTTCTGTTCTTC.

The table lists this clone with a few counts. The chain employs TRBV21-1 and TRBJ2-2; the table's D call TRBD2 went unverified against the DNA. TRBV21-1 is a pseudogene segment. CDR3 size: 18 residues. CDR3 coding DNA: TGTGCCAGCAGCGCACCGGGACTAGCGGGAGTTGGGACCGGGGAGCTGTTTTTT. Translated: CASSAPGLAGVGTGELFF.

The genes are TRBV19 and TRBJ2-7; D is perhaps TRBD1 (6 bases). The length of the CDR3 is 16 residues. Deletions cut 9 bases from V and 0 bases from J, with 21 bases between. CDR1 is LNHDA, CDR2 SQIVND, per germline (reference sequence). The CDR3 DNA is TGTGCCAGCAACCAGAGGGGGACGGAAAGCTCCTACGAGCAGTACTTC. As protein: CASNQRGTESSYEQYF. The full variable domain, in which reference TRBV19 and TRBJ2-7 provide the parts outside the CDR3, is DGGITQSPKYLFRKEGQNVTLSCEQNLNHDAMYWYRQDPGQGLRLIYYSQIVNDFQKGDIAEGYSVSREKKESFPLTVTSAQKNPTAFYLCASNQRGTESSYEQYFGPGTRLTVT.

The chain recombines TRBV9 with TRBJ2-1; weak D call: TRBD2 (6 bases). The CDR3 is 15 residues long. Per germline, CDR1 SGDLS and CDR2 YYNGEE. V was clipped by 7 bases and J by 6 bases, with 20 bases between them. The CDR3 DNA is TGTGCCAGCGGGGGGAGAAGGGAACGGTTCAATGAGCAGTTCTTC. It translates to CASGGRRERFNEQFF.

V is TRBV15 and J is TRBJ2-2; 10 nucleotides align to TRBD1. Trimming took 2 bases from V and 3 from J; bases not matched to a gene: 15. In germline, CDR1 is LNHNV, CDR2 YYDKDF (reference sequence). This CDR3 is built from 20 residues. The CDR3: CATSRSSIRDRGSYTGELFF. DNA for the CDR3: TGTGCCACCAGCAGAAGTTCAATCCGGGACAGGGGTTCGTACACCGGGGAGCTGTTTTTT.

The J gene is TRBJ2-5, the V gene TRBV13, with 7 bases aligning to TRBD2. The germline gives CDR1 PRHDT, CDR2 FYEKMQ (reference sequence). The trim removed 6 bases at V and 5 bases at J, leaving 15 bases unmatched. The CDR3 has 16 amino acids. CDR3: CASSSSMAGAHETQYF. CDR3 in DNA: TGTGCCAGCAGTTCGTCTATGGCGGGAGCCCACGAGACCCAGTACTTC.